This T cell receptor (beta chain) was identified in a study of blood T cell repertoires in COVID-19. Background on the study: Some COVID-19 samples were acute and others convalescent; all came from the United States, Italy and Spain. Sample material is recorded as cDNA or gDNA derived from T cells, B-cell-depleted T cells, or PBMCs.

As processed by the authors: Quantification of nucleated cells was approximated via reference gene primer amplification. TCRdb's copy holds only in-frame clones and misses some; the assay was immunoSEQ multiplex PCR. V and J calls and clone size are copied from that table; D and trimming were computed from the DNA. In the table there are roughly 260,000 clones, about nine tenths of which are singletons. The CDR3 is made up of 15 amino acids. Germline trimming cut 2 bases from V and 3 bases from J; bases unmatched to any gene: 7. Germline CDR1 SGHKS, CDR2 YYEKEE (reference sequence). What was sequenced was peripheral blood. The gene calls are TRBV5-5 and TRBJ2-7; 8 nucleotides match TRBD1. The sequence was collected from a woman aged 45-60 years who had recovered from COVID-19. In nucleotides, the CDR3 is TGTGCCAGCAGCTTAAGCCAGGGGGCCCTCTACGAGCAGTACTTC. This codes for CASSLSQGALYEQYF.